The 26 T cell receptor beta chains below come from one sample, sequenced in a study of naive and memory T cell subsets. Amplification of ligated cDNA took four PCR rounds with SP2 and nested alpha and beta constant primers. TCRdb analysed the 5' RACE reads with MiXCR anew, one entry per CDR3 protein. The table shows approximately 32,000 distinct CDR3 sequences, with 16% occurring only once. An oligonucleotide containing a UMI was ligated to the 3' end of TCR cDNA. Receptor source: a female donor in good health.

This clonotype occurred many times. The rearrangement links TRBV20-1 to TRBJ1-2; D remains ambiguous. From germline, CDR1 is DFQATT and CDR2 SNEGSKA (reference sequence). CDR3 size: 12 residues. V was pared by 3 bases and J by 4 bases, with 9 bases between. DNA of the CDR3: TGCAGTGCTAGGGAAGATTCCTATGGCTACACCTTC. Amino acid sequence: CSAREDSYGYTF.

Here the CDR3 DNA reads TGTGCCAGCAGGGGGGGCCTGTATCAGCCCCAGCATTTT. It codes for CASRGGLYQPQHF. The chain employs TRBV2 and TRBJ1-5; maybe TRBD1 (6 bases). With 6 bases removed from V and 5 bases from J, the gap between germline ends came to 11 bases. The V gene's germline CDR1 is SNHLY and CDR2 FYNNEI. The CDR3 loop spans 13 amino acids. Supplemented by reference TRBV2 and TRBJ1-5, the full variable domain reads EPEVTQTPSHQVTQMGQEVILRCVPISNHLYFYWYRQILGQKVEFLVSFYNNEISEKSEIFDDQFSVERPDGSNFTLKIRSTKLEDSAMYFCASRGGLYQPQHFGDGTRLSIL.

This clonotype has just a few counts. The chain combines TRBV4-1 with TRBJ2-7, with 7 bases aligning to TRBD1. Germline V CDR1 and CDR2: MGHRA, YSYEKL. This CDR3 comprises 16 residues. V lost 1 base to trimming and J lost 2 bases; unmatched junction nucleotides: 8. The CDR3 bases are TGCGCCAGCAGCCAAGGCGCAGACAGGGCGACCTACGAGCAGTACTTC. Translating it yields CASSQGADRATYEQYF.

This clonotype was picked up a small number of times. The chain links TRBV15 to TRBJ2-2; no clear D. Trimming cost V 1 base and J 0 bases, with 9 bases left between them. CDR3 length equals 16 residues. Germline V gives CDR1 LNHNV, CDR2 YYDKDF (reference sequence). CDR3 nucleotide sequence: TGTGCCACCAGCAGAGGACTCCCGCCGAACACCGGGGAGCTGTTTTTT. Translating gives CATSRGLPPNTGELFF.

This clonotype is medium-sized by share. This chain connects TRBV28 to TRBJ1-2; 7 bases are shared with TRBD1. CDR3 size: 14 residues. CDR1 is MDHEN and CDR2 is SYDVKM in the germline V gene. Trimming took 3 bases from V and 7 from J; bases not matched to a gene: 8. The CDR3 protein is CASSFGRGQGGYTF. CDR3 in DNA: TGTGCCAGCAGTTTTGGGAGGGGGCAGGGTGGCTACACCTTC.

This clonotype was counted many times. The chain recombines TRBV6-2 or TRBV6-3 with TRBJ2-1; D not resolved. This CDR3 has 14 amino acids. V shed 7 bases and J shed 1 base, with 11 bases lying between them. Germline V lookup: CDR1 MNHEY, CDR2 SVGEGT. The DNA of the CDR3 is TGTGCCAGCATGTCCTCCAGTTCCTACAATGAGCAGTTCTTC. Encoded protein: CASMSSSSYNEQFF.

This clonotype showed up just a few times. This chain uses TRBV20-1 with TRBJ1-2; D not certain. This CDR3 contains 13 residues. The ends were cut back, 0 bases at V and 2 bases at J, with 7 bases in the middle. Germline assignment: CDR1 DFQATT and CDR2 SNEGSKA (reference sequence). CDR3 bases: TGCAGTGCTAGAGAAGCACGGAACTATGGCTACACCTTC. Protein sequence: CSAREARNYGYTF.

The chain employs TRBV7-2 and TRBJ2-1; TRBD1 or TRBD2 may be the D gene (5 bases each). CDR3 length: 19 residues. The V and J ends lost 4 bases and 2 bases respectively, with 24 bases between them. Per the germline V gene, CDR1 is SGHTA and CDR2 is FQGNSA. The CDR3 region is CASSYQGTGLLVAYNEQFF. As DNA, the CDR3 is TGTGCCAGCAGCTACCAAGGGACCGGCTTGCTGGTGGCCTACAATGAGCAGTTCTTC. Drawing the rest from reference TRBV7-2 and TRBJ2-1, the complete variable domain is GAGVSQSPSNKVTEKGKDVELRCDPISGHTALYWYRQSLGQGLEFLIYFQGNSAPDKSGLPSDRFSAERTGGSVSTLTIQRTQQEDSAVYLCASSYQGTGLLVAYNEQFFGPGTRLTVL.

This clonotype was picked up a small number of times. The chain carries TRBV12-3 or TRBV12-4 and TRBJ2-1; a weak D match, TRBD2 (7 bases). The CDR3 length is 14 residues. V lost 9 bases, J lost 4 bases, and 16 bases lay in between. CDR3 coding DNA: TGTGCCAGTATCCGGGGGGCCAGTTACAATGAGCAGTTCTTC. Translated: CASIRGASYNEQFF.

This clonotype was seen only a few times. This chain uses TRBV12-3 or TRBV12-4 with TRBJ2-3, with a possible D match to TRBD2 (6 bases). Trimming took off 3 bases at V and 4 bases at J, with 11 bases between the two ends. The CDR3 has 14 amino acids. For the CDR3, the DNA is TGTGCCAGCAGTTTGGACTGGGGGGCAGATACGCAGTATTTT. Its translation is CASSLDWGADTQYF.

V usage is TRBV9 and J usage is TRBJ2-5; 8 nucleotides agree with TRBD1. The CDR3 length is 16 residues. J lost 5 bases, V lost 0 bases, and 9 bases had no gene match. The germline gives CDR1 SGDLS, CDR2 YYNGEE. CDR3 region: CASSVVAGGARETQYF. The DNA of the CDR3 is TGTGCCAGCAGCGTAGTCGCAGGGGGCGCGAGGGAGACCCAGTACTTC.

This clonotype has at least ten counts. V is TRBV10-3 and J is TRBJ2-7; the D is unclear. CDR1 ENHRY and CDR2 SYGVKD come from the germline V gene. V lost 3 bases and J 2 bases, leaving 8 bases between the germline ends. The CDR3 is 13 amino acids. CDR3: CAISEYGAYEQYF. Here the CDR3 DNA reads TGTGCCATCAGTGAATACGGTGCCTACGAGCAGTACTTC.

This chain connects TRBV11-2 to TRBJ2-3; no reliable D call. The CDR3 has 14 amino acids. Germline CDR1 and CDR2: SGHAT and FQNNGV. The ends were cut back, 1 base at V and 0 bases at J, with 5 bases in the middle. CDR3 sequence (DNA): TGTGCCAGCAGCTTAGCAGTAAGCACAGATACGCAGTATTTT. This codes for CASSLAVSTDTQYF.

The V gene is TRBV20-1, the J gene TRBJ1-6; D perhaps matches TRBD1 (5 bases). The CDR3 spans 15 residues. The ends were cut back, 0 bases at V and 7 bases at J, with 13 bases in the middle. Germline V lookup: CDR1 DFQATT, CDR2 SNEGSKA (reference sequence). Written as DNA, the CDR3 is TGCAGTGCTAGAGATGGGGGGACGGTGAATTCACCCCTCCACTTT. Translated, it gives CSARDGGTVNSPLHF.

The V and J genes are TRBV9 and TRBJ2-5, with D hard to call. CDR3 length: 13 residues. The germline V gene has CDR1 SGDLS and CDR2 YYNGEE. The V and J ends lost 3 bases and 5 bases respectively, with 11 bases between them. CDR3: CASSAPTLETQYF. The CDR3 nucleotides are TGTGCCAGCAGCGCCCCGACTTTGGAGACCCAGTACTTC.

This clonotype was seen more than once but under ten times. V usage is TRBV6-5 and J usage is TRBJ1-5; D call uncertain. Germline lookup yields CDR1 MNHEY and CDR2 SVGAGI. The CDR3 is made up of 14 amino acids. Trimming left V 6 bases short and J 3 bases short, with 12 bases between. Here the CDR3 DNA reads TGTGCCAGCAGCAGCACAGCCTTCAATCAGCCCCAGCATTTT. This codes for CASSSTAFNQPQHF.

This clonotype was counted only a few times. The rearrangement uses TRBV11-1 and TRBJ2-1; unclear D gene. The germline CDR1 and CDR2 sequences are SGHAT and FQDESV (reference sequence). The V end lost 5 bases, the J end lost 7 bases, and 9 bases lay between the germline ends. CDR3 size: 12 residues. The CDR3 here is CASSHIRNEQFF. The CDR3 nucleotides are TGTGCCAGCAGCCACATTAGAAATGAGCAGTTCTTC.

This clonotype was observed a handful of times. The V gene is TRBV10-3, the J gene TRBJ2-5; 9 bases fit TRBD2. V was clipped by 0 bases and J by 5 bases; unmatched bases: 4. CDR1 and CDR2 from the germline V gene are ENHRY and SYGVKD. CDR3 length: 15 amino acids. The CDR3 coding sequence is TGTGCCATCAGTGAGTCAAGCCTAGCGGGGGAGACCCAGTACTTC. Protein product: CAISESSLAGETQYF.

There are a few counts of this clonotype. The rearrangement uses TRBV10-2 and TRBJ2-2; D is uncertain. The CDR3 totals 12 residues. V was clipped by 8 bases and J by 6 bases, with 10 bases between them. Germline V gene lookup returns CDR1 WSHSY and CDR2 SAAADI. In nucleotides, the CDR3 is TGCGCCAGCGAGCGTGAGGCCGGGGAGCTGTTTTTT. Its translation: CASEREAGELFF.

This clonotype came up a few times. CDR3 residues: CASSPNHGSGYTF. The DNA for the CDR3 is TGTGCCAGCAGTCCAAACCACGGGTCCGGCTACACCTTC. V and J are TRBV27 and TRBJ1-2, with D unresolved. Germline loops: CDR1 MNHEY, CDR2 SMNVEV (reference sequence). Trimming stripped 5 bases from V and 8 bases from J, with 15 bases between. This CDR3 has 13 residues.

The gene calls are TRBV11-1 and TRBJ2-3; the D gene could be TRBD1 or TRBD2 (5 bases each). CDR3 length: 15 residues. V was pared by 1 base and J by 1 base, with 9 bases between. Germline CDR1 SGHAT, CDR2 FQDESV (reference sequence). CDR3 sequence: CASSLGGDGTDTQYF. The DNA of the CDR3 is TGTGCCAGCAGCTTAGGAGGGGACGGCACAGATACGCAGTATTTT.

This clonotype was counted at least ten times. The rearrangement uses TRBV20-1 and TRBJ2-5; tentative D call: TRBD1 (6 bases). Germline-derived CDR1 and CDR2 are DFQATT and SNEGSKA (reference sequence). Trimming cost V 5 bases and J 1 base, with 11 bases left between them. The CDR3 totals 13 residues. The CDR3 nucleotides read TGCAGTGCTCGACAGGCAAGCCAAGAGACCCAGTACTTC. It codes for CSARQASQETQYF.

This clonotype was recorded many times. J is TRBJ2-4 and V is TRBV29-1, with 8 bases matching TRBD2. CDR3 size: 15 residues. The V and J ends lost 5 bases and 7 bases, in that order; junction bases with no gene match: 13. The germline V gene has CDR1 SQVTM and CDR2 ANQGSEA. As DNA, the CDR3 is TGCAGCGTTCCCGGTGGCGGGGGGACGTCGAACATTCAGTACTTC. Translated, it gives CSVPGGGGTSNIQYF.

This sequence joins TRBV6-2 or TRBV6-3 and TRBJ2-3; tentatively, D is TRBD2 (6 bases). This CDR3 is 14 amino acids long. Per germline, CDR1 MNHEY and CDR2 SVGEGT. V was shortened by 4 bases and J by 3 bases, with 11 bases between the two germline ends. CDR3 in DNA: TGTGCCAGCAGTTGGACTACCCATACAGATACGCAGTATTTT. Translation: CASSWTTHTDTQYF.

This clonotype was counted between two and nine times. The V and J genes are TRBV20-1 and TRBJ2-1; TRBD2 agrees at 9 bases. Germline V gives CDR1 DFQATT, CDR2 SNEGSKA (reference sequence). The CDR3 runs to 14 residues. The V and J ends lost 4 bases and 2 bases, in that order; junction bases with no gene match: 3. CDR3 in DNA: TGCAGTGCTACAAGCGGGGGGCCCTACAATGAGCAGTTCTTC. Protein product: CSATSGGPYNEQFF.

This clonotype was observed many times. The rearrangement links TRBV5-1 to TRBJ2-1; no definite D call. CDR1 and CDR2 (germline): SGHRS, YFSETQ. V was pared by 0 bases and J by 5 bases, with 9 bases between. The CDR3 loop spans 14 amino acids. CDR3 sequence: CASSLVAGNNEQFF. DNA of the CDR3: TGCGCCAGCAGCTTGGTTGCTGGTAACAATGAGCAGTTCTTC.